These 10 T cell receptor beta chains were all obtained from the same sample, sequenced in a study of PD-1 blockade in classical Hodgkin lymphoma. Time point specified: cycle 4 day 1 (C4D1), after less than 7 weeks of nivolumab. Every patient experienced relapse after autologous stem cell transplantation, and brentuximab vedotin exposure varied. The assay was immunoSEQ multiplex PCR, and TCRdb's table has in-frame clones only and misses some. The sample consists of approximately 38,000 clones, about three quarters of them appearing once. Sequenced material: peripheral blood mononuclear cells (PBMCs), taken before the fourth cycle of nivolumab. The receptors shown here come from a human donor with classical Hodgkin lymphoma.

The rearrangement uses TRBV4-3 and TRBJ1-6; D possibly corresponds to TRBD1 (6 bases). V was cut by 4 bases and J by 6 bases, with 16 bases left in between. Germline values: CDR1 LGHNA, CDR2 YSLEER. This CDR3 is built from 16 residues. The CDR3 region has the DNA TGCGCCAGCAGCCCACGATCACAGGGACGTAATTCACCCCTCCACTTT. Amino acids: CASSPRSQGRNSPLHF.

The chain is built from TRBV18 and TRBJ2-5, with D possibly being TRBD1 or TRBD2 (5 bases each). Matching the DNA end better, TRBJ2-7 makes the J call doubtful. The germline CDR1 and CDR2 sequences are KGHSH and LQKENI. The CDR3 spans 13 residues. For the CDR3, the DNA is TGTGCCAGCTCACCGGGGGACGGAAACGAGCAGTACTTC. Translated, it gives CASSPGDGNEQYF.

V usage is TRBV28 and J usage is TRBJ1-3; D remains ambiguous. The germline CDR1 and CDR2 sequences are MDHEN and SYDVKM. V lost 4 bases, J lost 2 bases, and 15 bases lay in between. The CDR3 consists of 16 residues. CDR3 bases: TGTGCCAGCAGTTCTCTTTTGGGCAGTCCTGGAAACACCATATATTTT. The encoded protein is CASSSLLGSPGNTIYF.

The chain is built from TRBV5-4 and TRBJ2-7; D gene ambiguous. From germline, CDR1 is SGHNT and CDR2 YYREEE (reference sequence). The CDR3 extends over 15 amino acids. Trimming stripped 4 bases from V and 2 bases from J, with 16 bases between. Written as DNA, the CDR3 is TGTGCCAGCAGCAAAGAAAGCACGTCAACCTACGAGCAGTACTTC. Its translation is CASSKESTSTYEQYF.

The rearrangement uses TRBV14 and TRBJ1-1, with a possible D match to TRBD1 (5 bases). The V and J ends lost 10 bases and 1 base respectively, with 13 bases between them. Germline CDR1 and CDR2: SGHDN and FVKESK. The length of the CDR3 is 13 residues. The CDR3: CATSGTANTEAFF. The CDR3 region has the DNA TGTGCCACCTCCGGGACGGCGAACACTGAAGCTTTCTTT.

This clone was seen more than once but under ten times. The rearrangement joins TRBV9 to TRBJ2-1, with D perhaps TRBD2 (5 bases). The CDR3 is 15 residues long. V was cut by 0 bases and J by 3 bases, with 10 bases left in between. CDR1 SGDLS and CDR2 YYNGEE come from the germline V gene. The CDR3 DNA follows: TGTGCCAGCAGCGTAGGAATTAGCGACTACAATGAGCAGTTCTTC. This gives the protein CASSVGISDYNEQFF.

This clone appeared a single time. CDR3 in amino acids: CASSRDFTDTQYF. The CDR3 DNA reads TGTGCCAGCAGTCGGGACTTCACAGATACGCAGTATTTT. This chain uses TRBV6-5 with TRBJ2-3; possibly TRBD2 for D (6 bases). Per germline, CDR1 MNHEY and CDR2 SVGAGI. The CDR3 totals 13 residues. V lost 5 bases, J lost 2 bases, and 8 bases lay in between.

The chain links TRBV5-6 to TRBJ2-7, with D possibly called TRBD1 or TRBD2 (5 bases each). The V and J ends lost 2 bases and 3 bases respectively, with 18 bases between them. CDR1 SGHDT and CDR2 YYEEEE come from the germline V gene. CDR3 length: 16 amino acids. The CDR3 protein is CASSFGTPPGLYEQYF. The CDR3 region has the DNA TGTGCCAGCAGCTTCGGGACCCCCCCGGGTCTCTACGAGCAGTACTTC. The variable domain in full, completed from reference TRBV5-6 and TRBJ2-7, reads DAGVTQSPTHLIKTRGQQVTLRCSPKSGHDTVSWYQQALGQGPQFIFQYYEEEERQRGNFPDRFSGHQFPNYSSELNVNALLLGDSALYLCASSFGTPPGLYEQYFGPGTRLTVT.

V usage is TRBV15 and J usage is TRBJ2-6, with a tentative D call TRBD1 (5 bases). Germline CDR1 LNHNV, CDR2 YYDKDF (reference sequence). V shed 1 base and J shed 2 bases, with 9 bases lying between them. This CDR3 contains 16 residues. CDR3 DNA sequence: TGTGCCACCAGCAGAGGAAGGGGTACTGGGGCCAACGTCCTGACTTTC. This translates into CATSRGRGTGANVLTF.

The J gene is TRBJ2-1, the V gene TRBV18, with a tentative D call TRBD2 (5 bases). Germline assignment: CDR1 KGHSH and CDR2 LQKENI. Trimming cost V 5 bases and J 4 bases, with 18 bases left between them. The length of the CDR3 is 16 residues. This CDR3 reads CASSSERVLLYNEQFF. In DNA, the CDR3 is TGTGCCAGCTCATCAGAGAGGGTTCTATTGTACAATGAGCAGTTCTTC.